Listed here are 25 T cell receptor beta chains from one sample, sequenced in a study of blood T cell repertoires in COVID-19. TCRdb's table, derived via immunoSEQ multiplex PCR, lists solely in-frame clones and lacks some. The sample records about 280,000 clones, approximately 85% being singletons. Source material: peripheral blood. The receptors here all came from a man aged 45-65 years with active or convalescent COVID-19.

The chain combines TRBV7-8 with TRBJ2-1; TRBD1 matches at 7 bases. With V trimmed by 6 bases and J by 6 bases, 11 bases remained unmatched. The CDR3 has 15 residues. Per the germline V gene, CDR1 is SGHVS and CDR2 is FQNEAQ. This CDR3 is CASRLDRASGNEQFF. CDR3 DNA sequence: TGTGCCAGCAGACTCGACAGGGCCAGTGGCAATGAGCAGTTCTTC.

The chain uses TRBV6-1 and TRBJ1-2; TRBD1 matches at 7 bases. The V and J ends lost 3 bases and 4 bases, in that order; junction bases with no gene match: 2. CDR3 size: 13 residues. Germline V gene lookup returns CDR1 MNHNS and CDR2 SASEGT. The DNA for the CDR3 is TGTGCCAGCAGTGAGACAGGGACCTATGGCTACACCTTC. This translates into CASSETGTYGYTF.

This clone was detected once. Here the CDR3 DNA reads TGTGCCAGAAAGCGGTTCGCCACAGATACGCAGTATTTT. It encodes CARKRFATDTQYF. The chain links TRBV19 to TRBJ2-3, with a tentative D call TRBD2 (5 bases). The CDR3 length is 13 residues. Germline V gene sequence: CDR1 LNHDA, CDR2 SQIVND (reference sequence). V lost 9 bases to trimming and J lost 2 bases, with 12 bases between them.

The CDR3, as DNA: TGTGCCAGCAGCATGCCTATGCTGGAATGGACTAGCGGGATGAGCGAGCAGTACTTC. This codes for CASSMPMLEWTSGMSEQYF. The rearrangement links TRBV21-1 to TRBJ2-7; the D segment call TRBD2 is taken from the table without a DNA check. TRBV21-1 is designated a pseudogene. The CDR3 sequence is 19 residues long.

The chain is built from TRBV30 and TRBJ1-2, with D possibly being TRBD1 (5 bases). Germline loops: CDR1 GTSNPN, CDR2 SVGIG (reference sequence). Trimming pared 1 base from V and 8 bases from J, leaving 11 bases between. The CDR3 extends over 12 amino acids. The CDR3 sequence: CAWSARVGGYTF. In nucleotides, the CDR3 is TGTGCCTGGAGTGCCAGGGTAGGGGGCTACACCTTC.

V usage is TRBV5-4 and J usage is TRBJ1-3; 9 bases fit TRBD1. With 4 bases clipped from V and 4 bases from J, the junction kept 9 bases outside the gene matches. This CDR3 spans 16 amino acids. Germline V gene data show CDR1 as SGHNT and CDR2 as YYREEE (reference sequence). CDR3 amino acids: CASSGRDREQGNTIYF. CDR3 nucleotide sequence: TGTGCCAGCAGCGGACGGGACAGGGAGCAAGGAAACACCATATATTTT.

Here the CDR3 reads CASSPGGPGSSNQPQHF. CDR3 nucleotide sequence: TGTGCCAGTAGTCCAGGAGGGCCAGGGAGTTCGAATCAGCCCCAGCATTTT. V usage is TRBV19 and J usage is TRBJ1-5; maybe TRBD1 (5 bases). The germline CDR1 and CDR2 sequences are LNHDA and SQIVND (reference sequence). V was shortened by 5 bases and J by 4 bases, with 21 bases between the two germline ends. The CDR3 runs to 17 residues.

Only a few counts were recorded for this clone. The rearrangement joins TRBV2 to TRBJ1-1; D not resolved. The V end lost 5 bases, the J end lost 0 bases, and 13 bases lay between the germline ends. The CDR3 length is 15 residues. CDR1 SNHLY and CDR2 FYNNEI come from the germline V gene. CDR3 bases: TGTGCCAGCAGTCCTACCTCCTCTATGAACACTGAAGCTTTCTTT. Translated, it gives CASSPTSSMNTEAFF.

This chain joins TRBV19 and TRBJ2-3; D uncertain. This CDR3 spans 14 amino acids. V lost 3 bases, J lost 2 bases, and 9 bases lay in between. Germline V gives CDR1 LNHDA, CDR2 SQIVND (reference sequence). CDR3 DNA: TGTGCCAGTAGTATCGCCACTGACACAGATACGCAGTATTTT. Translating it yields CASSIATDTDTQYF.

The gene calls are TRBV3-1 (or the pseudogene TRBV3-2) and TRBJ2-7; D is perhaps TRBD2 (6 bases). This CDR3 is built from 15 residues. Germline V gene sequence: CDR1 LGHDT, CDR2 YNNKEL (reference sequence). V gave up 3 bases and J gave up 0 bases, with 12 bases separating them. The CDR3 loop reads CASSHSSESSYEQYF. CDR3 sequence (DNA): TGTGCCAGCAGCCACTCTAGCGAAAGCTCCTACGAGCAGTACTTC.

The V call is TRBV7-6, the J call TRBJ1-5; perhaps TRBD1 as D (5 bases). The CDR3 is 16 amino acids. Between the trimmed V and J ends, which lost 0 bases and 5 bases, there was a span of 14 bases. Germline V gene data show CDR1 as SGHVS and CDR2 as FNYEAQ. The CDR3 is CASSLAPGGADQPQHF. The CDR3 DNA reads as TGTGCCAGCAGCTTAGCGCCTGGAGGGGCAGATCAGCCCCAGCATTTT. The whole variable domain, remainder taken from reference TRBV7-6 and TRBJ1-5, is GAGVSQSPRYKVTKRGQDVALRCDPISGHVSLYWYRQALGQGPEFLTYFNYEAQQDKSGLPNDRFSAERPEGSISTLTIQRTEQRDSAMYRCASSLAPGGADQPQHFGDGTRLSIL.

The CDR3 DNA sequence: TGTGCCAGCAGTATTGACAGGGACATGAACACTGAAGCTTTCTTT. Its protein product is CASSIDRDMNTEAFF. The rearrangement uses TRBV28 and TRBJ1-1; 7 bases fit TRBD1. With 5 bases clipped from V and 0 bases from J, the junction kept 6 bases outside the gene matches. The CDR3 consists of 15 residues. From germline, CDR1 is MDHEN and CDR2 SYDVKM.

This clone was seen a handful of times. This chain joins TRBV2 and TRBJ1-2; D is uncertain. CDR3 size: 13 residues. Germline CDR1 SNHLY, CDR2 FYNNEI. Trimming left V 5 bases short and J 3 bases short, with 10 bases between. CDR3 residues: CASSLDGDYGYTF. DNA of the CDR3: TGTGCCAGCAGTCTAGATGGTGACTATGGCTACACCTTC.

The chain is built from TRBV19 and TRBJ2-7; maybe TRBD1 (6 bases). Germline values: CDR1 LNHDA, CDR2 SQIVND (reference sequence). V was pared by 6 bases and J by 1 base, with 16 bases between. The CDR3 totals 15 residues. This CDR3 reads CASSQDSLGSYEQYF. The DNA for the CDR3 is TGTGCCAGTAGCCAGGACAGTCTCGGGTCCTACGAGCAGTACTTC.

CDR3 sequence: CATRLERGPNYEQYF. The CDR3 DNA is TGTGCCACCAGATTAGAACGAGGGCCCAACTACGAGCAGTACTTC. V is TRBV6-5 and J is TRBJ2-7, with D maybe TRBD2 (5 bases). Germline V gene data show CDR1 as MNHEY and CDR2 as SVGAGI. The CDR3 sequence is 15 residues long. V shed 10 bases and J shed 3 bases, with 22 bases lying between them.

The V and J genes are TRBV4-2 and TRBJ2-2; TRBD2 matches at 16 bases. This CDR3 region has 20 residues. V lost 2 bases and J lost 1; bases outside the gene matches: 7. Germline V gene data show CDR1 as LGHNA and CDR2 as YNFKEQ. This CDR3 is CASSQPPGLAGGGNTGELFF. In DNA, the CDR3 is TGTGCCAGCAGCCAACCCCCGGGACTAGCGGGAGGGGGGAACACCGGGGAGCTGTTTTTT.

The chain carries TRBV5-1 and TRBJ2-7; D gene uncertain. Germline V lookup: CDR1 SGHRS, CDR2 YFSETQ. V lost 0 bases, J lost 0 bases, and 22 bases lay in between. The CDR3 covers 19 residues. The CDR3 DNA reads TGCGCCAGCAGCTTGGGACCCCTAGGAAGGTCCTCAAGCTCCTACGAGCAGTACTTC. It encodes CASSLGPLGRSSSSYEQYF. Full variable domain (outside the CDR3, taken from reference TRBV5-1 and TRBJ2-7): KAGVTQTPRYLIKTRGQQVTLSCSPISGHRSVSWYQQTPGQGLQFLFEYFSETQRNKGNFPGRFSGRQFSNSRSEMNVSTLELGDSALYLCASSLGPLGRSSSSYEQYFGPGTRLTVT.

V is TRBV7-2 and J is TRBJ2-2, with D possibly being TRBD1 (5 bases). Germline V gene lookup returns CDR1 SGHTA and CDR2 FQGNSA. This CDR3 is built from 17 residues. V was pared by 3 bases and J by 8 bases, with 22 bases between. CDR3 sequence reads: CASSFPGMSQTGGELFF. The CDR3 DNA reads TGTGCCAGCAGCTTTCCAGGGATGAGCCAAACTGGAGGGGAGCTGTTTTTT. The variable domain in full, with the rest retrieved from reference TRBV7-2 and TRBJ2-2, is GAGVSQSPSNKVTEKGKDVELRCDPISGHTALYWYRQSLGQGLEFLIYFQGNSAPDKSGLPSDRFSAERTGGSVSTLTIQRTQQEDSAVYLCASSFPGMSQTGGELFFGEGSRLTVL.

This chain joins TRBV7-2 and TRBJ2-1; D not resolved. The germline CDR1 and CDR2 sequences are SGHTA and FQGNSA. V lost 7 bases, J lost 7 bases, and 20 bases lay in between. CDR3 length equals 15 residues. The CDR3 loop reads CASNSRGPTSNEQFF. CDR3 coding DNA: TGTGCCAGCAACTCCAGAGGCCCTACGAGTAATGAGCAGTTCTTC.

The V and J genes are TRBV7-3 and TRBJ2-2; 8 bases fit TRBD2. Germline V CDR1 and CDR2: SGHTA, FQGTGA. The CDR3 has 16 residues. V lost 2 bases, J lost 4 bases, and 6 bases stayed unmatched. DNA for the CDR3: TGTGCCAGCAGCTTACTCGCGGGAGGCCGCACCGGGGAGCTGTTTTTT. Protein product: CASSLLAGGRTGELFF.

This chain links TRBV28 with TRBJ2-3; a possible D gene is TRBD2 (5 bases). CDR1 is MDHEN and CDR2 is SYDVKM in the germline V gene. Trimming cost V 7 bases and J 4 bases, with 18 bases left between them. This CDR3 is 15 amino acids long. The CDR3 nucleotides read TGTGCCAGCATACGAGGTGGGAGCCAGCCAGATACGCAGTATTTT. Its translation: CASIRGGSQPDTQYF.

The chain is built from TRBV7-5 and TRBJ2-7; TRBD2, as called in the table, went unchecked against the DNA. TRBV7-5 is reported as a pseudogene. This CDR3 comprises 17 residues. CDR3 bases: TGTGTCAGAAGCTTAAAGTCGGGGAGGGGAGGCTCCTACGAGCAGTACTTC. Translation gives CVRSLKSGRGGSYEQYF.

This chain uses TRBV30 with TRBJ2-7; D not certain. Germline V gene sequence: CDR1 GTSNPN, CDR2 SVGIG (reference sequence). The CDR3 has 12 amino acids. The V and J ends lost 1 base and 6 bases respectively, with 10 bases between them. The CDR3 DNA reads TGTGCCTGGAGTGACCCTAGTCCCGAGCAGTACTTC. This encodes CAWSDPSPEQYF.

This chain connects TRBV5-1 to TRBJ2-2; TRBD2 aligns across 7 bases. The CDR3 consists of 14 residues. Trimming at V came to 6 bases and at J to 3 bases, leaving 5 bases not matched to a gene. Germline V gene data show CDR1 as SGHRS and CDR2 as YFSETQ. The DNA of the CDR3 is TGCGCCAGCAATAGCGGGCGACACACCGGGGAGCTGTTTTTT. This encodes CASNSGRHTGELFF.

This clone was counted a few times. V gene TRBV19 combines with J gene TRBJ1-1, with 7 bases identical to TRBD1. The J segment lost 0 bases and the V segment lost 7 bases, leaving 11 bases of the junction unmatched. CDR3 length: 16 residues. Germline V gene data show CDR1 as LNHDA and CDR2 as SQIVND (reference sequence). The CDR3 DNA follows: TGTGCCAGTACCAGTGACAGGGATAAATTGAACACTGAAGCTTTCTTT. Translation gives CASTSDRDKLNTEAFF.